The 29 T cell receptor beta chains below come from one sample, sequenced in a study of response to subunit inactivated influenza vaccine. Via MiXCR, TCRdb re-called the RT-PCR reads, giving one row per CDR3 protein. The repertoire holds fewer than 800,000 distinct CDR3 sequences, 15% to 18% seen once, with around 10% in the top ten. Sample: PBMCs from blood, taken 12 days after vaccination. The receptors were sampled from a man between 45 and 60 years old who received an inactivated influenza vaccine.

This clonotype has only a few counts. The chain has TRBV10-3 and TRBJ2-3, with 7 bases that match TRBD1. This CDR3 is built from 14 residues. Looked up from germline, CDR1 is ENHRY and CDR2 is SYGVKD. V lost 6 bases, J lost 1 base, and 4 bases stayed unmatched. Here the CDR3 reads CAIRKGQGTDTQYF. CDR3 DNA: TGTGCCATCAGAAAAGGACAGGGCACAGATACGCAGTATTTT.

The chain joins TRBV5-1 to TRBJ1-1; no definite D call. The CDR3 runs 14 residues. CDR1 is SGHRS and CDR2 is YFSETQ in the germline V gene. Trimming removed 0 bases at V and 3 bases at J, with 9 bases between. The CDR3 nucleotides read TGCGCCAGCAGCTTGGTTACGGGAGACACTGAAGCTTTCTTT. It encodes CASSLVTGDTEAFF.

This chain uses TRBV6-2 or TRBV6-3 with TRBJ2-7; 9 bases align to TRBD1. The ends lost 3 bases at V and 2 bases at J; junction bases unmatched: 5. CDR1 and CDR2 from the germline V gene are MNHEY and SVGEGT. This CDR3 region has 15 residues. In DNA form, the CDR3 reads TGTGCCAGCAGTTATGGGACAGGGCTCACCTACGAGCAGTACTTC. As protein: CASSYGTGLTYEQYF.

A few counts support this clonotype. The chain employs TRBV9 and TRBJ2-2; 7 bases align to TRBD2. There are 16 residues in the CDR3. CDR1 is SGDLS, CDR2 YYNGEE, per germline. The junction had 2 bases not matched to a gene; V was cut back by 0 bases and J by 0 bases. CDR3 coding DNA: TGTGCCAGCAGCGTAGAGGGACTATCGAACACCGGGGAGCTGTTTTTT. Amino acids: CASSVEGLSNTGELFF.

This chain joins TRBV2 and TRBJ2-5; D is undetermined. CDR1 is SNHLY and CDR2 is FYNNEI in the germline V gene. Trimming removed 1 base from V and 3 bases from J, with 18 bases in between. The CDR3 has 17 amino acids. The CDR3 spells CASSEGRLSSPKETQYF. The CDR3 bases are TGTGCCAGCAGTGAAGGCAGACTTAGTTCCCCGAAAGAGACCCAGTACTTC.

The chain employs TRBV29-1 and TRBJ2-1; D possibly corresponds to TRBD2 (5 bases). Germline V gene data show CDR1 as SQVTM and CDR2 as ANQGSEA. This CDR3 has 14 amino acids. The V and J ends lost 7 bases and 3 bases respectively, with 16 bases between them. The CDR3 DNA reads as TGCAGCGCCGCCCCCCCCGGGGTCTACAATGAGCAGTTCTTC. Amino acids: CSAAPPGVYNEQFF.

A few counts support this clonotype. The chain recombines TRBV29-1 with TRBJ1-1; 8 bases line up with TRBD1. The CDR3 loop spans 14 amino acids. Germline V CDR1 and CDR2: SQVTM, ANQGSEA. V dropped 7 bases and J dropped 4; count of bases not matched to a gene: 11. The CDR3 loop reads CSAAGRQGSTEAFF. CDR3 nucleotides: TGCAGCGCCGCAGGCCGACAGGGGAGCACTGAAGCTTTCTTT. Variable domain in full (rest from reference TRBV29-1 and TRBJ1-1): SAVISQKPSRDICQRGTSLTIQCQVDSQVTMMFWYRQQPGQSLTLIATANQGSEATYESGFVIDKFPISRPNLTFSTLTVSNMSPEDSSIYLCSAAGRQGSTEAFFGQGTRLTVV.

This clonotype was counted ten times or more. J is TRBJ2-3 and V is TRBV7-8; the D gene could be TRBD1 or TRBD2 (7 bases each). From germline, CDR1 is SGHVS and CDR2 FQNEAQ. Trimming took off 7 bases at V and 2 bases at J, with 16 bases between the two ends. The CDR3 length is 15 residues. CDR3 region: CASTPGGQSTDTQYF. The CDR3 DNA reads TGTGCCAGCACCCCGGGGGGACAGTCCACAGATACGCAGTATTTT.

This clonotype has only a few counts. The J gene is TRBJ1-1, the V gene TRBV4-3, with TRBD1 matching over 7 bases. The CDR3 length is 14 residues. With V trimmed by 2 bases and J by 6 bases, 6 bases remained unmatched. Germline V gene sequence: CDR1 LGHNA, CDR2 YSLEER. The chain's CDR3 is CASSQTGVVAEAFF. In DNA form, the CDR3 reads TGCGCCAGCAGCCAAACAGGGGTGGTCGCTGAAGCTTTCTTT.

This clonotype was seen a handful of times. The CDR3 DNA follows: TGCAGCGTTGGCACTGGGGCGGCGGGCTACACCTTC. It translates to CSVGTGAAGYTF. The chain combines TRBV29-1 with TRBJ1-2; tentatively, D is TRBD1 (5 bases). Between the trimmed V and J ends, which lost 4 bases and 8 bases, there was a span of 14 bases. Germline lookup yields CDR1 SQVTM and CDR2 ANQGSEA. This CDR3 region has 12 residues.

This clonotype has just a few counts. The rearrangement links TRBV4-3 to TRBJ1-1, with D uncertain. This CDR3 comprises 17 residues. Trimming shortened V by 3 bases and J by 4 bases, and 21 bases separated the two germline ends. Germline assignment: CDR1 LGHNA and CDR2 YSLEER. CDR3 in amino acids: CASSQEAGVSLTTEAFF. CDR3 bases: TGCGCCAGCAGCCAGGAGGCTGGCGTCAGCCTGACCACTGAAGCTTTCTTT.

In this sample, this clonotype turned up many times. The chain employs TRBV9 and TRBJ1-2, with D hard to call. Germline CDR1 and CDR2: SGDLS and YYNGEE. The V end was cut by 3 bases, the J end by 0 bases, with 6 bases between. This CDR3 is built from 13 residues. In DNA, the CDR3 is TGTGCCAGCAGCGCAGCATCTAACTATGGCTACACCTTC. Amino acids: CASSAASNYGYTF.

There are a few counts of this clonotype. The chain recombines TRBV5-1 with TRBJ2-1; no definite D call. With 0 bases removed from V and 10 bases from J, the gap between germline ends came to 8 bases. The germline gives CDR1 SGHRS, CDR2 YFSETQ. CDR3 length equals 12 residues. CDR3: CASSLAAHEQFF. The DNA of the CDR3 is TGCGCCAGCAGCTTGGCCGCTCACGAGCAGTTCTTC.

Here the CDR3 reads CASRTPRTSGANVLTF. The CDR3 nucleotides are TGCGCCAGCAGAACGCCCCGTACCTCTGGGGCCAACGTCCTGACTTTC. The V and J genes are TRBV5-1 and TRBJ2-6; the D is unclear. The CDR3 sequence is 16 residues long. With 5 bases removed from V and 0 bases from J, the gap between germline ends came to 12 bases. The germline CDR1 and CDR2 sequences are SGHRS and YFSETQ.

V and J are TRBV10-3 and TRBJ2-3; 12 nucleotides align to TRBD2. J was trimmed by 0 bases and V by 7 bases; bases with no gene match: 2. This CDR3 has 15 residues. The V gene's germline CDR1 is ENHRY and CDR2 SYGVKD. CDR3 loop: CAIKGTSGSTDTQYF. The CDR3 DNA reads as TGTGCCATCAAGGGGACTAGCGGGAGCACAGATACGCAGTATTTT.

This clonotype was counted only a few times. The V gene is TRBV4-1, the J gene TRBJ2-5; D is perhaps TRBD2 (5 bases). Per the germline V gene, CDR1 is MGHRA and CDR2 is YSYEKL. The CDR3 is 16 amino acids. Trimming removed 0 bases from V and 2 bases from J, with 13 bases in between. The CDR3, as DNA: TGCGCCAGCAGCCAAGATCGGGGAGCGATGCAAGAGACCCAGTACTTC. Translation gives CASSQDRGAMQETQYF.

This clonotype showed up just a few times. The genes are TRBV11-2 and TRBJ2-3, with TRBD2 identical over 12 bases. The CDR3 contains 18 residues. V trimming: 2 bases; J trimming: 5 bases; junction bases outside the gene matches: 11. Germline loops: CDR1 SGHAT, CDR2 FQNNGV. In DNA form, the CDR3 reads TGTGCCAGCAGCTTACAACACCCACCACTAGCGGGAGGAGATACGCAGTATTTT. Amino acid sequence: CASSLQHPPLAGGDTQYF.

This clonotype was detected a few times. The gene calls are TRBV20-1 and TRBJ2-7, with 13 bases matching TRBD2. CDR1 DFQATT and CDR2 SNEGSKA come from the germline V gene (reference sequence). This CDR3 comprises 14 residues. V dropped 5 bases and J dropped 3; count of bases not matched to a gene: 4. The CDR3 spells CSAAGTSGDYEQYF. CDR3 coding DNA: TGCAGTGCTGCCGGGACTAGCGGGGACTACGAGCAGTACTTC.

The sample holds a few counts of this clonotype. The rearrangement links TRBV6-2 or TRBV6-3 to TRBJ2-7, with D maybe TRBD2 (6 bases). V was pared by 5 bases and J by 3 bases, with 17 bases between. Germline CDR1 MNHEY, CDR2 SVGEGT. The CDR3 runs 15 residues. CDR3 protein: CASSNGGGAGYEQYF. In DNA, the CDR3 is TGTGCCAGCAGTAACGGGGGAGGAGCTGGCTACGAGCAGTACTTC.

The chain joins TRBV5-1 to TRBJ2-7; D may be TRBD1 (6 bases). The CDR3 runs to 13 residues. The germline gives CDR1 SGHRS, CDR2 YFSETQ. Trimming took 4 bases from V and 3 from J, leaving 11 bases between them. CDR3 nucleotides: TGCGCCAGCAGCAAGGACAGATTCTACGAGCAGTACTTC. This encodes CASSKDRFYEQYF.

CDR3 sequence (DNA): TGCGCCAGCAGTTGGATAGAGACAGGGACCTACGAGCAGTACTTC. Translation gives CASSWIETGTYEQYF. The chain couples TRBV5-1 to TRBJ2-7; 7 positions agree with TRBD1. Trimming at V came to 5 bases and at J to 2 bases, leaving 10 bases not matched to a gene. The CDR3 is 15 amino acids. Germline V CDR1 and CDR2: SGHRS, YFSETQ.

This clonotype was counted between two and nine times. The rearrangement joins TRBV13 to TRBJ2-1, with TRBD2 identical over 7 bases. Trimming took 2 bases from V and 15 from J; bases not matched to a gene: 7. The CDR3 sequence is 12 residues long. The V gene's germline CDR1 is PRHDT and CDR2 FYEKMQ (reference sequence). In DNA form, the CDR3 reads TGTGCCAGCAGCTTACCGTCGGGGGGATTGTTCTTC. This gives the protein CASSLPSGGLFF.

This chain links TRBV24-1 with TRBJ1-6; D is uncertain. This CDR3 is 13 amino acids long. Trimming removed 4 bases at V and 7 bases at J, with 7 bases between. Per germline, CDR1 KGHDR and CDR2 SFDVKD. In DNA, the CDR3 is TGTGCCACCAGTGACCACGGCAATTCACCCCTCCACTTT. Translation: CATSDHGNSPLHF.

This clonotype was seen many times. The gene calls are TRBV6-1 and TRBJ1-2; 8 nucleotides match TRBD1. CDR3 length equals 14 residues. Germline loops: CDR1 MNHNS, CDR2 SASEGT. V dropped 7 bases and J dropped 5; count of bases not matched to a gene: 9. CDR3 nucleotides: TGTGCCAGCATCCTTACAGGGGGGCCTTATGGCTACACCTTC. It codes for CASILTGGPYGYTF.

This clonotype has more than one count but fewer than ten. V usage is TRBV7-9 and J usage is TRBJ1-1; unclear D gene. With 8 bases removed from V and 6 bases from J, the gap between germline ends came to 22 bases. This CDR3 spans 15 amino acids. Germline assignment: CDR1 SEHNR and CDR2 FQNEAQ (reference sequence). CDR3 sequence reads: CASGRAGSRYAEAFF. The CDR3 DNA is TGTGCCAGCGGGCGGGCAGGATCTCGTTACGCTGAAGCTTTCTTT.

J is TRBJ2-5 and V is TRBV28, with D maybe TRBD2 (5 bases). This CDR3 is built from 17 residues. Trimming stripped 6 bases from V and 0 bases from J, with 20 bases between. Germline loops: CDR1 MDHEN, CDR2 SYDVKM. DNA for the CDR3: TGTGCCAGCAGCTCCATGCTACCTCTAGCTAACCAAGAGACCCAGTACTTC. This encodes CASSSMLPLANQETQYF.

This sequence joins TRBV11-2 and TRBJ2-1, with 12 bases matching TRBD2. CDR1 is SGHAT, CDR2 FQNNGV, per germline. Germline trimming cut 0 bases from V and 4 bases from J; bases unmatched to any gene: 7. The CDR3 is 18 residues long. DNA for the CDR3: TGTGCCAGCAGCTTAGACTCAGGACTAGCGGGAAGTTACAATGAGCAGTTCTTC. It encodes CASSLDSGLAGSYNEQFF.

A few counts support this clonotype. The chain uses TRBV20-1 and TRBJ2-7, with TRBD2 identical over 10 bases. With V trimmed by 2 bases and J by 1 base, 8 bases remained unmatched. The CDR3 has 16 amino acids. Germline V lookup: CDR1 DFQATT, CDR2 SNEGSKA (reference sequence). The DNA of the CDR3 is TGCAGTGCTAGACTTCTAGCGGGAGCGCGATCCTACGAGCAGTACTTC. Residues: CSARLLAGARSYEQYF.

This clonotype occurred a few times. V gene TRBV2 combines with J gene TRBJ2-3; 11 bases align to TRBD2. Trimming removed 1 base from V and 4 bases from J; junction bases left unmatched: 7. CDR3 length: 17 amino acids. CDR1 is SNHLY, CDR2 FYNNEI, per germline. The CDR3 nucleotides are TGTGCCAGCAGTGAAGGTCTCCTAGCGGGAGGCGCAGATACGCAGTATTTT. Residues: CASSEGLLAGGADTQYF.